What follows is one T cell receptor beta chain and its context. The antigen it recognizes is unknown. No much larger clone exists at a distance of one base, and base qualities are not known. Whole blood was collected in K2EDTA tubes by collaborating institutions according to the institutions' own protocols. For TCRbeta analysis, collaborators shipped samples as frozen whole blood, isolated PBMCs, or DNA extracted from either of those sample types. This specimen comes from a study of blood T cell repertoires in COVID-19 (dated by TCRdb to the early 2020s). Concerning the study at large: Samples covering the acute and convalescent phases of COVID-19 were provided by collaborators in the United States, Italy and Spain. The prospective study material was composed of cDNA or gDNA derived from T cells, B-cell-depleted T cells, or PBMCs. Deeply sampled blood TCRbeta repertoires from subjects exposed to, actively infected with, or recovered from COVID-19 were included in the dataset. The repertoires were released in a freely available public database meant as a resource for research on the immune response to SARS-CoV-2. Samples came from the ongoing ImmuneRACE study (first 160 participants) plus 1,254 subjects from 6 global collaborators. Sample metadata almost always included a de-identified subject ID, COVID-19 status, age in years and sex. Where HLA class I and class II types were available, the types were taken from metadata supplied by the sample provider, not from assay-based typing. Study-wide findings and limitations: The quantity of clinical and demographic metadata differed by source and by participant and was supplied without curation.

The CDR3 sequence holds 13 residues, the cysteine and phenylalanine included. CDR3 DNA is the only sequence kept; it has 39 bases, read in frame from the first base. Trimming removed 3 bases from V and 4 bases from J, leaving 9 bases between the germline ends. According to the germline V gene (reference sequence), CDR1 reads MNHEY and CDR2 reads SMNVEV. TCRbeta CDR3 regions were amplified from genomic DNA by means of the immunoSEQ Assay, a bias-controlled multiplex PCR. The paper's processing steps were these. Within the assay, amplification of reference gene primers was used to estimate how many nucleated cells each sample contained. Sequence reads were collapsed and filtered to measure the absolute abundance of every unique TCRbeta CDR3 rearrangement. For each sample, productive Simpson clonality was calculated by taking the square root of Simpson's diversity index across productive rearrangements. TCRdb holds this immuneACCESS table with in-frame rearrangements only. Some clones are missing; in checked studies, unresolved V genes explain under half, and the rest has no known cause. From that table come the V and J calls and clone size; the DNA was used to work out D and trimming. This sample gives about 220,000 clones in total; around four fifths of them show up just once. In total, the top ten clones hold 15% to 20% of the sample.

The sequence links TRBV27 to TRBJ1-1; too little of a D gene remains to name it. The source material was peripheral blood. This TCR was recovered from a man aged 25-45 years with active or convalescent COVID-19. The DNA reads TGTGCCAGCAGTTTGAGGGTAGGCACTGAAGCTTTCTTT. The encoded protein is CASSLRVGTEAFF.